The rows below give T cell receptor beta chains drawn from one sample of a study of blood T cell repertoires in COVID-19. Produced via immunoSEQ multiplex PCR; TCRdb's table is partial and in-frame only. The sample contains around 240,000 clones, roughly 82% of which appear only once. Material: PBMCs or T cells enriched from blood (not recorded which). The source is a woman between 45 and 60 years old who had recovered from COVID-19. CDR3s include the opening cysteine and the closing phenylalanine or tryptophan. The order of the fields is clone size, D gene, V gene, J gene, CDR3 DNA, CDR3 protein. D genes are given only for firm matches. Part of the rows lack a size; the others show once, few, many or a class for expanded clones.

size: -
D: -
V: TRBV10-3
J: TRBJ1-5
DNA: TGTGCCATTTCGGGAGTCAATCAGCCCCAGCATTTT
CDR3: CAISGVNQPQHF

size: -
D: -
V: TRBV6-4
J: TRBJ1-5
DNA: TGTGCCAGCAGTGTAAGGCGCGGGAGCCAGCCCCAGCATTTT
CDR3: CASSVRRGSQPQHF

size: few
D: -
V: TRBV5-1
J: TRBJ1-2
DNA: TGCGCCAGCAGCTTGGGGGCTTCGGTTGGCTACACCTTC
CDR3: CASSLGASVGYTF

size: -
D: -
V: TRBV2
J: TRBJ2-2
DNA: TGTGCCAGCAGAACACAGAGCACCGGGGAGCTGTTTTTT
CDR3: CASRTQSTGELFF

size: -
D: TRBD1
V: TRBV4-3
J: TRBJ1-2
DNA: TGCGCCAGCAGCCAAGTTCTCAATGACAGGGGGACTAACTATGGCTACACCTTC
CDR3: CASSQVLNDRGTNYGYTF

size: -
D: -
V: TRBV2
J: TRBJ1-2
DNA: TGTGCCAGCATAAGGAGGAGCTTGGGGGCCCAGAATTGGGGCTACACCTTC
CDR3: CASIRRSLGAQNWGYTF

size: -
D: TRBD1
V: TRBV11-1
J: TRBJ2-7
DNA: TGTGCCAGCAGCTCTAGGGACAGGGGGCTCTACGAGCAGTACTTC
CDR3: CASSSRDRGLYEQYF

size: -
D: TRBD1
V: TRBV6-2/TRBV6-3
J: TRBJ2-7
DNA: TGTGCCAGCAGCCGGACAGGAACCGACTACGAGCAGTACTTC
CDR3: CASSRTGTDYEQYF

size: once
D: -
V: TRBV5-1
J: TRBJ2-1
DNA: TGCGCCAGCAGTCGACTACTAAATGACAATGAGCAGTTCTTC
CDR3: CASSRLLNDNEQFF

size: -
D: TRBD1
V: TRBV10-3
J: TRBJ1-2
DNA: TGTGCCATCAGTCCCCCCGGGACAGGGTACGGGACGGGTGGCTACACCTTC
CDR3: CAISPPGTGYGTGGYTF

size: few
D: -
V: TRBV29-1
J: TRBJ2-2
DNA: TGCAGCGTCAACCTCCGGGACTTTGGGCCGAACGGGGAGCTGTTTTTT
CDR3: CSVNLRDFGPNGELFF

size: -
D: TRBD2
V: TRBV10-3
J: TRBJ2-2
DNA: TGTGCCATCAGGAGACTAGCGGACACCGGGGAGCTGTTTTTT
CDR3: CAIRRLADTGELFF

size: -
D: TRBD1
V: TRBV30
J: TRBJ2-6
DNA: TGTGCCTGGAGTGCAGGGACAGGGGCTGGGGCCAACGTCCTGACTTTC
CDR3: CAWSAGTGAGANVLTF

size: -
D: -
V: TRBV6-5
J: TRBJ1-4
DNA: TGTGCCAGCAGTTATTCGGCAGGGATTGTTGAAAAACTGTTTTTT
CDR3: CASSYSAGIVEKLFF

size: -
D: -
V: TRBV12-3/TRBV12-4
J: TRBJ1-1
DNA: TGTGCCAGCAGTTCGGTTAGGAACACTGAAGCTTTCTTT
CDR3: CASSSVRNTEAFF

size: once
D: -
V: TRBV9
J: TRBJ2-1
DNA: TGTGCCAGCAGCGTAGGGGGCGGATACAATGAGCAGTTCTTC
CDR3: CASSVGGGYNEQFF

size: -
D: -
V: TRBV4-3
J: TRBJ1-2
DNA: TGCGCCAGCAGCCAAGCTAGGATTGTTCACCTCTATGGCTACACCTTC
CDR3: CASSQARIVHLYGYTF

size: -
D: -
V: TRBV18
J: TRBJ1-4
DNA: TGTGCCAGCTCACCGGCTTTATATGCAGAAAAACTGTTTTTT
CDR3: CASSPALYAEKLFF

size: -
D: -
V: TRBV15
J: TRBJ1-2
DNA: TGTGCCACCAGCAGAGAGGGGCGGGAATATGGCTACACCTTC
CDR3: CATSREGREYGYTF

size: -
D: -
V: TRBV18
J: TRBJ2-7
DNA: TGTGCCAGCTCACCCCTCTCGGTGGGAGACGAGCAGTACTTC
CDR3: CASSPLSVGDEQYF

size: -
D: -
V: TRBV2
J: TRBJ1-5
DNA: TGTGCCAGCAGTTTGTCGACAGGAACTCAGCCCCAGCATTTT
CDR3: CASSLSTGTQPQHF

size: -
D: TRBD1
V: TRBV27
J: TRBJ1-1
DNA: TGTGCCAGCAGTTTAAGGGGGGACAGGGGGTGGGGCACTGAAGCTTTCTTT
CDR3: CASSLRGDRGWGTEAFF

size: -
D: -
V: TRBV19
J: TRBJ1-2
DNA: TGTGCCAGTAGTGCAGCTAACTATGGCTACACCTTC
CDR3: CASSAANYGYTF

size: -
D: -
V: TRBV28
J: TRBJ1-1
DNA: TGTGCCAGCAGTTTATTCCGGGGGGACACTGAAGCTTTCTTT
CDR3: CASSLFRGDTEAFF

size: -
D: -
V: TRBV7-7
J: TRBJ2-2
DNA: TGTGCTAGCAGCTTAGTCGGGGATCGTTCCGGGGAGCTGTTTTTT
CDR3: CASSLVGDRSGELFF

size: -
D: -
V: TRBV19
J: TRBJ2-7
DNA: TGTGCCAGTAGTACAGGACAGAGCTCCTACGAGCAGTACTTC
CDR3: CASSTGQSSYEQYF

size: -
D: -
V: TRBV2
J: TRBJ1-6
DNA: TGTGCCAGCAGTCGGGACATAGATTCACCCCTCCACTTT
CDR3: CASSRDIDSPLHF

size: -
D: TRBD1
V: TRBV10-1
J: TRBJ1-4
DNA: TGCGCCAGCAGTTCTACCGGGACAGGGAGTGAAAAACTGTTTTTT
CDR3: CASSSTGTGSEKLFF

size: -
D: TRBD1
V: TRBV7-2
J: TRBJ1-1
DNA: TGTGCCAGCAGCGCAGGGCTGGACAGGAAAGCTTTCTTT
CDR3: CASSAGLDRKAFF

size: -
D: TRBD1
V: TRBV10-1
J: TRBJ1-4
DNA: TGCGCCAGCAGTCCCGGACAGGGGTCGGGAAAACTGTTTTTT
CDR3: CASSPGQGSGKLFF

size: -
D: TRBD1
V: TRBV28
J: TRBJ2-7
DNA: TGTGCCAGCACCTTTCGGACAGGGGCCTCGTACGAGCAGTACTTC
CDR3: CASTFRTGASYEQYF

size: -
D: TRBD1
V: TRBV2
J: TRBJ2-1
DNA: TGTGCCAGCAGTGATCTGGGACAGGGGGCTAGAAATGAGCAGTTCTTC
CDR3: CASSDLGQGARNEQFF

size: -
D: -
V: TRBV29-1
J: TRBJ2-7
DNA: TGCAGCGTTGGGGGTGACAGGCTCTACGAGCAGTACTTC
CDR3: CSVGGDRLYEQYF

size: -
D: -
V: TRBV7-2
J: TRBJ2-3
DNA: TGTGCCAGCAGCTTAAGCTATACGCAGTATTTT
CDR3: CASSLSYTQYF

size: -
D: -
V: TRBV5-1
J: TRBJ1-6
DNA: TGCGCCAGCAGCCCCGAACAGGGCCCAGCGATATCACCCCTCCACTTT
CDR3: CASSPEQGPAISPLHF